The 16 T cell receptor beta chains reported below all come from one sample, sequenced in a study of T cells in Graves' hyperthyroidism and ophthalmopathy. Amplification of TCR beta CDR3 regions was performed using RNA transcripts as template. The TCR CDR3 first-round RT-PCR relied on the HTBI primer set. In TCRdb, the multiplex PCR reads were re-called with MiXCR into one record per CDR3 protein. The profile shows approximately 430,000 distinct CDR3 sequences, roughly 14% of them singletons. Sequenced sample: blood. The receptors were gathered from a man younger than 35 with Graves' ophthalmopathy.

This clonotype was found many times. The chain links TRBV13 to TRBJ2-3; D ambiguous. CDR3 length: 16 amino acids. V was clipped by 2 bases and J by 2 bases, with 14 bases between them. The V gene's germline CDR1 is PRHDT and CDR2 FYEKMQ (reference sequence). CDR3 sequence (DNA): TGTGCCAGCAGCTTATCCGAAAGGCTACACACAGATACGCAGTATTTT. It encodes CASSLSERLHTDTQYF.

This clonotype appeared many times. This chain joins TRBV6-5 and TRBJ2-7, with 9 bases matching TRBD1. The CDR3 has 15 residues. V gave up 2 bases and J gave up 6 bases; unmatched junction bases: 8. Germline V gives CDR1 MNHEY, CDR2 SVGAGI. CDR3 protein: CASSYDTGGIGEQYF. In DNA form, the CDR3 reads TGTGCCAGCAGTTACGATACAGGGGGCATCGGCGAGCAGTACTTC.

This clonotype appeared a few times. The CDR3 sequence is CATKPGLAGGDTQYF. CDR3 nucleotides: TGCGCCACAAAACCGGGACTAGCGGGGGGGGATACGCAGTATTTT. V usage is TRBV10-1 and J usage is TRBJ2-3; 16 nucleotides match TRBD2. There are 15 residues in the CDR3. Per germline, CDR1 WNHNN and CDR2 SYGVQD (reference sequence). V was pared by 10 bases and J by 6 bases, with 7 bases of the junction left unmatched.

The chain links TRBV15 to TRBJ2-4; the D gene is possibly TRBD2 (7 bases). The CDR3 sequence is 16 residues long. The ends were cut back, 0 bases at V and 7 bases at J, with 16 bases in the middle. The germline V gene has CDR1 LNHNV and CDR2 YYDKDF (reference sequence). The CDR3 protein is CATSRDEGGRRNIQYF. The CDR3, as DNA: TGTGCCACCAGCAGAGATGAGGGGGGGAGGCGGAACATTCAGTACTTC.

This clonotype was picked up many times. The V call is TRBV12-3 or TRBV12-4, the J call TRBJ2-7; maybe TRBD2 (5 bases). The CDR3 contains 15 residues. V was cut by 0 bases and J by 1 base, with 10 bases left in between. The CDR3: CASSLAQSGSYEQYF. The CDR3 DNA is TGTGCCAGCAGTTTAGCGCAGAGCGGTTCCTACGAGCAGTACTTC.

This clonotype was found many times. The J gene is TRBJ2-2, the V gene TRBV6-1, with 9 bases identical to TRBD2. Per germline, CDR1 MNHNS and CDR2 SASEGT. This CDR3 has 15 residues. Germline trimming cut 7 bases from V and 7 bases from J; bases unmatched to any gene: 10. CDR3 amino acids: CASTQRASGNGELFF. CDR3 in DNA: TGTGCCAGCACCCAAAGGGCTAGCGGGAACGGGGAGCTGTTTTTT.

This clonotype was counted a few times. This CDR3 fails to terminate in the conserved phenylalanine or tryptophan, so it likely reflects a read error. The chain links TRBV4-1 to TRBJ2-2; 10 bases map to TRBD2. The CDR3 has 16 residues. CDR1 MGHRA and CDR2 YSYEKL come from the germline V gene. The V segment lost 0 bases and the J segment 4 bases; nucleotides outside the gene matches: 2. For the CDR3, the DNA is TGCGCCAGCAGCCAAGATGCTAGCGGGAGCACCGGGGAGCTGTTTCTT. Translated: CASSQDASGSTGELFL.

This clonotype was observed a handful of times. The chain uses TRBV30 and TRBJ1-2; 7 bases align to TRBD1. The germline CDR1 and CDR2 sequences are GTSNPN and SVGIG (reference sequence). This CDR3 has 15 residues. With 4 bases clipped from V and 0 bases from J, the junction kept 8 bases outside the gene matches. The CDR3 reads CAWTSTGRANYGYTF. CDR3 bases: TGTGCCTGGACATCGACAGGGAGAGCTAACTATGGCTACACCTTC.

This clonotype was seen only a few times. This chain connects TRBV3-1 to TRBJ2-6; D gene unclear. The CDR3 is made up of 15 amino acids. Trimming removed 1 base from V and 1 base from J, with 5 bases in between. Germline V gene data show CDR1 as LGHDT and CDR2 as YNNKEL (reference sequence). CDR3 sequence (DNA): TGTGCCAGCAGCCAAGTCTCGTCTGGGGCCAACGTCCTGACTTTC. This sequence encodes CASSQVSSGANVLTF.

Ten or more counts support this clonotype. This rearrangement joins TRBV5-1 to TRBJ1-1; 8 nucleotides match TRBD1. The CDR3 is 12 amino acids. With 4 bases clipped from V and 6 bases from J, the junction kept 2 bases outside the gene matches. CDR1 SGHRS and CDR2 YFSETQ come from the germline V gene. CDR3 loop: CASSQQGAEAFF. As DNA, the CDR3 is TGCGCCAGCAGCCAACAGGGGGCTGAAGCTTTCTTT.

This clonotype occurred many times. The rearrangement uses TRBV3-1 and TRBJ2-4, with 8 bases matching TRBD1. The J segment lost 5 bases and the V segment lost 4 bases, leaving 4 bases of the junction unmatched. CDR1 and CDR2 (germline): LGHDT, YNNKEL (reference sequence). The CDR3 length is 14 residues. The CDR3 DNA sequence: TGTGCCAGCAGCCCAGCAGGGGGCGAAAACATTCAGTACTTC. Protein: CASSPAGGENIQYF.

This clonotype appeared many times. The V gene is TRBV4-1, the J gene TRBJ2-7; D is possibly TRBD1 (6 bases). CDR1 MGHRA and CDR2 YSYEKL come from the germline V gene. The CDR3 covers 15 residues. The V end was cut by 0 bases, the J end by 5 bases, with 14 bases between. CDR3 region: CASSQDAGAHNEQYF. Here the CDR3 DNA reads TGCGCCAGCAGCCAAGATGCAGGGGCTCACAACGAGCAGTACTTC.

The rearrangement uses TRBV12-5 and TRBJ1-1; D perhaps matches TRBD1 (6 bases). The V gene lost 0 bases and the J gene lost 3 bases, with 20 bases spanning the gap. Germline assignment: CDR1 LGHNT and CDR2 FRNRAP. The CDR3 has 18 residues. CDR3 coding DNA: TGTGCTAGTGGTTTGGTATTGGGAAGTACAGGGTTGGACACTGAAGCTTTCTTT. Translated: CASGLVLGSTGLDTEAFF.

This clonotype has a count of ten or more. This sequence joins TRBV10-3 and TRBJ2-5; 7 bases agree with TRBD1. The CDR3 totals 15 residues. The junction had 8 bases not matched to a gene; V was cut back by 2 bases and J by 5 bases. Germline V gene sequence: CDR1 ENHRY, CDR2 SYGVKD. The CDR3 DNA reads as TGTGCCATCAGTGAGGAGGACAGGCTAAGGGAGACCCAGTACTTC. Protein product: CAISEEDRLRETQYF.

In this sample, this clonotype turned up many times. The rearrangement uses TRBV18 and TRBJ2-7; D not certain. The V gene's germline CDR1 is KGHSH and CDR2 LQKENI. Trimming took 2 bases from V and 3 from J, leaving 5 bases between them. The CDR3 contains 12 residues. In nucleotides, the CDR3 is TGTGCCAGCTCACCAGGAAACTACGAGCAGTACTTC. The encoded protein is CASSPGNYEQYF.

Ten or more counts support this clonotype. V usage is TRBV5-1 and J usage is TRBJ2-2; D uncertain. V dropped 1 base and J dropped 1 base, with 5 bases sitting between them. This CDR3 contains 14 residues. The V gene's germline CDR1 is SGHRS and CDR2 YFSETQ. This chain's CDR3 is CASSLQGNTGELFF. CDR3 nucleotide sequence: TGCGCCAGCAGCTTGCAAGGGAACACCGGGGAGCTGTTTTTT.